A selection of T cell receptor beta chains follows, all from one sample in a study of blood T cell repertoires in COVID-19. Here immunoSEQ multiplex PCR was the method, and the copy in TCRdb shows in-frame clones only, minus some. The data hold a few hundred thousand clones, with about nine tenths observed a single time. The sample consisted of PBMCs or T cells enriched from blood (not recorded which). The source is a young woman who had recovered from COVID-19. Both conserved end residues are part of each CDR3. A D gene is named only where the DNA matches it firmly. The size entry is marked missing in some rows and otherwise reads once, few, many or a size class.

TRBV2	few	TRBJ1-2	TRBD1	CASRDRGYGYTF	TGTGCCAGCCGGGACAGGGGTTATGGCTACACCTTC
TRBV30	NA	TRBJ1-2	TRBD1	CAWSTTGYLGYTF	TGTGCCTGGAGTACGACAGGGTACCTGGGCTACACCTTC
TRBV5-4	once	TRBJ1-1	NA	CASSLYRGITEAFF	TGTGCCAGCAGCTTGTATAGGGGCATCACTGAAGCTTTCTTT
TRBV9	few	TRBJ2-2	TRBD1	CASSGDRDLYTGELFF	TGTGCCAGCAGCGGGGACAGGGACCTTTACACCGGGGAGCTGTTTTTT
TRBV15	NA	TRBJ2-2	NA	CATSRDEWRSPRSTGELFF	TGTGCCACCAGCAGAGATGAGTGGCGGAGCCCGAGGAGCACCGGGGAGCTGTTTTTT
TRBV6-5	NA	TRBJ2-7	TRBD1	CASSPGTGSSYEQYF	TGTGCCAGCAGTCCCGGGACAGGGAGCTCCTACGAGCAGTACTTC
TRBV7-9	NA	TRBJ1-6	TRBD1	CASSVKGDRGRLPLHF	TGTGCCAGCAGCGTTAAGGGGGACAGGGGTCGGCTTCCCCTCCACTTT
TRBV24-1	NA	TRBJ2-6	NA	CATSDSGKAGANVLTF	TGTGCCACCAGTGATTCGGGGAAGGCTGGGGCCAACGTCCTGACTTTC
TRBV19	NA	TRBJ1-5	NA	CASEDRSGQPQHF	TGTGCCAGTGAAGACAGGTCAGGTCAGCCCCAGCATTTT
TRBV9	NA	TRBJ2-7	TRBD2	CASSTRPQLAGSYEQYF	TGTGCCAGCAGCACACGACCCCAACTAGCGGGGTCCTACGAGCAGTACTTC
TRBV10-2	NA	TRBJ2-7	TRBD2	CASSDVRGGRSEQYF	TGCGCCAGCAGTGATGTGCGGGGGGGCCGCTCTGAGCAGTACTTC
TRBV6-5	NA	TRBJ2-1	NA	CASSYSSSANEQFF	TGTGCCAGCAGTTACTCTTCCTCAGCGAATGAGCAGTTCTTC
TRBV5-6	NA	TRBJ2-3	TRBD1	CASSGTGVNSDTQYF	TGTGCCAGCAGTGGGACAGGGGTAAATTCAGATACGCAGTATTTT
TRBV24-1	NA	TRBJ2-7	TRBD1	CATSDSGQAYEQYF	TGTGCCACCAGTGATTCCGGACAGGCCTACGAGCAGTACTTC
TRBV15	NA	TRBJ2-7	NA	CATSRDTSQYEQYF	TGTGCCACCAGCAGAGATACTAGCCAATACGAGCAGTACTTC
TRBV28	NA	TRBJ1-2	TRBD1	CASGQGGHGYTF	TGTGCTAGTGGACAGGGCGGGCATGGCTACACCTTC
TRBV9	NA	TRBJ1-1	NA	CASRGGGNTEAFF	TGTGCCAGCAGAGGCGGGGGGAACACTGAAGCTTTCTTT
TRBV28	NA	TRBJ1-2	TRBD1	CASSLTGQGVYGYTF	TGTGCCAGCAGTTTAACCGGACAGGGCGTGTATGGCTACACCTTC
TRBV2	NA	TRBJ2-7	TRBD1	CASRLGQGYEQYF	TGTGCCAGCAGGCTGGGACAGGGATACGAGCAGTACTTC
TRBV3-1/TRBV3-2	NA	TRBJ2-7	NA	CASSQRLHSYEQYF	TGTGCCAGCAGCCAACGACTTCATTCCTACGAGCAGTACTTC